The 4 T cell receptor beta chains below come from one sample, sequenced in a study of metastatic and nonmetastatic thyroid tumors. MiXCR re-clonotyped the PCR reads for TCRdb. The sample lists some 6,800 clones; 30% to 35% were seen once. Each patient went into thyroid surgery without having received any treatment. The specimen sequenced was adjacent normal tissue. These receptors came from a female donor with papillary thyroid cancer or a benign thyroid nodule (not recorded which). Some clones in this sample may be carry-over from other donors' samples.

In this sample, this clone turned up a few times. This chain uses TRBV11-2 with TRBJ2-2; 8 bases are a match to TRBD1. Germline V gives CDR1 SGHAT, CDR2 FQNNGV. This CDR3 region has 15 residues. The J segment lost 6 bases and the V segment lost 0 bases, leaving 3 bases of the junction unmatched. The CDR3 DNA reads TGTGCCAGCAGCTTAGACAGGGGGCGCCCCGGGGAGCTGTTTTTT. This encodes CASSLDRGRPGELFF.

This clone was seen only a few times. This chain links TRBV6-1 with TRBJ1-1; 11 nucleotides align to TRBD1. The CDR3 is made up of 16 amino acids. Germline values: CDR1 MNHNS, CDR2 SASEGT. The CDR3 DNA sequence: TGTGAAAGCGGATCCTTAGGACAGGGGGCACGTACTGAAGCTTTCTTT. This encodes CESGSLGQGARTEAFF.

The chain couples TRBV7-3 to TRBJ1-1; 7 nucleotides agree with TRBD1. V trimming: 0 bases; J trimming: 0 bases; junction bases outside the gene matches: 4. Germline lookup yields CDR1 SGHTA and CDR2 FQGTGA. This CDR3 is 16 amino acids long. The CDR3 region is CASSLTGGALNTEAFF. CDR3 DNA: TGTGCCAGCAGCTTAACAGGGGGCGCCTTGAACACTGAAGCTTTCTTT.

The chain carries TRBV7-9 and TRBJ1-4, with 7 bases aligning to TRBD1. The CDR3 has 15 residues. Trimming removed 3 bases from V and 6 bases from J; junction bases left unmatched: 7. Germline V lookup: CDR1 SEHNR, CDR2 FQNEAQ (reference sequence). CDR3 region: CASSLRSGQHEKLFF. The CDR3 nucleotides read TGTGCCAGCAGCTTGCGGTCGGGACAGCATGAAAAACTGTTTTTT.